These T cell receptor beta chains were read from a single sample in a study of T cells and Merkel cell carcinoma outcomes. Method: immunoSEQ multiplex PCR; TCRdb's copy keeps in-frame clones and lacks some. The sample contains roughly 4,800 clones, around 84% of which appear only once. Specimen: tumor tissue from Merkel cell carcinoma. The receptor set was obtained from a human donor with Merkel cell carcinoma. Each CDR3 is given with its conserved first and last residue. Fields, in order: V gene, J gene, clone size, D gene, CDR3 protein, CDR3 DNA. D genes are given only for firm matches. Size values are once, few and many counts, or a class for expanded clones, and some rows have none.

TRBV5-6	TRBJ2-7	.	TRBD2	CASSSALAGVYEQYF	TGTGCCAGCAGCTCAGCGCTAGCGGGAGTTTACGAGCAGTACTTC
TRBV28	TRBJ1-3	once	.	CASSPRQDDSGNTIYF	TGTGCCAGCAGTCCCCGACAGGACGACTCTGGAAACACCATATATTTT
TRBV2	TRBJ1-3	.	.	CASTPGLSGNTVYF	TGTGCCAGCACCCCGGGCTTATCTGGAAACACCGTATATTTT
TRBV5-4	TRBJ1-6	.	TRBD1	CASSLGTGLNNSPLHF	TGTGCCAGCAGCTTGGGGACAGGGCTCAACAATTCACCCCTCCACTTT
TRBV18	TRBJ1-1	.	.	CASSPPGGINTEAFF	TGTGCCAGCTCACCACCGGGAGGGATTAACACTGAAGCTTTCTTT
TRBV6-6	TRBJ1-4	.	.	CASAGVANEKLFF	TGTGCCAGCGCAGGGGTAGCTAATGAAAAACTGTTTTTT
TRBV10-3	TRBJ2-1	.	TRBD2	CAIGTSGKGEQFF	TGTGCCATCGGGACTAGCGGGAAGGGTGAGCAGTTCTTC
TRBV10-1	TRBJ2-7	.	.	CASSDLTGGSYEQYF	TGCGCCAGCAGCGACTTGACCGGGGGCTCCTACGAGCAGTACTTC
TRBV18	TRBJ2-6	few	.	CASSPNGANVLTF	TGTGCCAGCTCACCCAATGGGGCCAACGTCCTGACTTTC
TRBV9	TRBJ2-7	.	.	CASGGSISYEQYF	TGTGCCAGTGGGGGCAGTATTTCCTACGAGCAGTACTTC
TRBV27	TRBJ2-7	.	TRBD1	CASGTGAHYEQYF	TGTGCCAGTGGTACAGGGGCGCACTACGAGCAGTACTTC
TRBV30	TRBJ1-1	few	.	CAWSRDTGWAFF	TGTGCCTGGAGTCGGGACACGGGATGGGCTTTCTTT
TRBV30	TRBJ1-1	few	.	CAWSGVLERNTEAFF	TGTGCCTGGAGTGGAGTGCTAGAGCGGAACACTGAAGCTTTCTTT
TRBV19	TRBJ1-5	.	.	CASRYSNQPQHF	TGTGCCAGTAGATATAGCAATCAGCCCCAGCATTTT
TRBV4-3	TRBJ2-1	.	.	CASSQDPPDRSYNEQFF	TGCGCCAGCAGCCAAGATCCCCCGGACCGCTCCTACAATGAGCAGTTCTTC
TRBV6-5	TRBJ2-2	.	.	CASSYSQGRTGELFF	TGTGCCAGCAGTTACTCCCAGGGGAGGACCGGGGAGCTGTTTTTT
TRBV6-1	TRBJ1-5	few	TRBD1	CASSQSTGGVPQHF	TGTGCCAGCAGTCAGTCGACAGGGGGCGTGCCCCAGCATTTT
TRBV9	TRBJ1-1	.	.	CASSGVGARAFF	TGTGCCAGCAGCGGGGTGGGGGCTAGAGCTTTCTTT
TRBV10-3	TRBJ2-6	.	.	CAIRGGPGTDPSSGANVLTF	TGTGCCATCAGGGGGGGCCCGGGGACAGACCCTTCATCTGGGGCCAACGTCCTGACTTTC
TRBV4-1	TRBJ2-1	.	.	CASSQVPTLDNEQFF	TGCGCCAGCAGCCAAGTACCCACTCTGGACAATGAGCAGTTCTTC
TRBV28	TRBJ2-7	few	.	CASSRVVQYF	TGTGCCAGCAGCCGAGTGGTTCAGTACTTC
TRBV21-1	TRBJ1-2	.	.	CASSSVGENYGYTF	TGTGCCAGCAGCAGCGTTGGGGAGAACTATGGCTACACCTTC
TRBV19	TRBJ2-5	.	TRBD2	CASSLGSGRGETQYF	TGTGCCAGTAGTCTCGGCTCTGGGCGGGGGGAGACCCAGTACTTC
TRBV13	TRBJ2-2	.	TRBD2	CASSASGRAAGELFF	TGTGCCAGCAGCGCAAGCGGGAGGGCCGCCGGAGAGCTGTTTTTT
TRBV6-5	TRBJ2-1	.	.	CASSPGAEQFF	TGTGCCAGCAGTCCCGGTGCTGAGCAGTTCTTC
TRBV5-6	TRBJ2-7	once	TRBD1	CASSPGTVSYEQYF	TGTGCCAGCAGCCCCGGGACAGTCTCCTACGAGCAGTACTTC
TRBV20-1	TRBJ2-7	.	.	CSARPGGEQYF	TGCAGTGCTAGGCCTGGGGGAGAGCAGTACTTC
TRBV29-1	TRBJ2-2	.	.	CSVEARARAGELFF	TGCAGCGTTGAAGCCCGGGCGAGGGCCGGGGAGCTGTTTTTT